This passage covers 26 T cell receptor beta chains from one sample sequenced in a study of spatial heterogeneity in lung cancer. Whole-study results and caveats: Counts of expanded intratumoral alpha and beta TCRs tracked tumor mutation counts.

Time point: sample taken at primary tumor resection. TCRdb redid the calling of the 5' RACE reads with MiXCR, one entry per CDR3 protein. Of about 20,000 distinct CDR3 sequences in the sample, about 16% were seen once. The antigens these receptors bind are not known. The specimen comprised lung tumor tissue, sampled at surgery. The receptors originated from a female donor with early-stage non-small cell lung cancer.

This clonotype rates as medium-sized. The chain uses TRBV6-2 or TRBV6-3 and TRBJ1-5; possibly TRBD1 for D (5 bases). The CDR3 runs 13 residues. CDR1 and CDR2 from the germline V gene are MNHEY and SVGEGT. Between the trimmed V and J ends, which lost 11 bases and 0 bases, there was a span of 11 bases. The CDR3, as DNA: TGTGCCGCGGGACTTCATAGCAATCAGCCCCAGCATTTT. Protein sequence: CAAGLHSNQPQHF.

The rearrangement joins TRBV20-1 to TRBJ1-5; D is perhaps TRBD1 (5 bases). Germline values: CDR1 DFQATT, CDR2 SNEGSKA (reference sequence). This CDR3 is 16 amino acids long. Trimming left V 0 bases short and J 4 bases short, with 16 bases between. The CDR3 DNA is TGCAGTGCTAGAGATAGAGTAGGCCAGGGAAATCAGCCCCAGCATTTT. This translates into CSARDRVGQGNQPQHF.

The sample holds a few counts of this clonotype. This chain links TRBV5-1 with TRBJ2-5, with 9 bases that match TRBD1. The CDR3 has 16 amino acids. Germline V gene data show CDR1 as SGHRS and CDR2 as YFSETQ. Trimming cost V 4 bases and J 6 bases; bases outside gene matches: 13. CDR3 DNA sequence: TGCGCCAGCAGCAAGGACGAAGGACAGGGGACGCAGACCCAGTACTTC. It codes for CASSKDEGQGTQTQYF.

The table lists this clonotype with a count of one. CDR3 DNA sequence: TGCAGCGCCTCACTAGCGGGAGGAGCAGATACGCAGTATTTT. The encoded protein is CSASLAGGADTQYF. The chain combines TRBV29-1 with TRBJ2-3; TRBD2 aligns across 12 bases. The CDR3 contains 14 residues. Germline CDR1 reads SQVTM; CDR2 reads ANQGSEA. V shed 7 bases and J 4 bases; nucleotides not matched to a gene: 6.

This clonotype has more than one count but fewer than ten. The chain recombines TRBV5-1 with TRBJ2-7; possibly TRBD1 or TRBD2 for D (5 bases each). This CDR3 comprises 14 residues. Germline V gene lookup returns CDR1 SGHRS and CDR2 YFSETQ. V lost 3 bases to trimming and J lost 5 bases, with 15 bases between them. The CDR3 region has the DNA TGCGCCAGCAGCTGGGGCGAGGGCCTTGACGAGCAGTACTTC. It codes for CASSWGEGLDEQYF.

This clonotype was detected only a few times. As DNA, the CDR3 is TGTGCCAGCAGCCAAGATCTAGGCCCCCTCGGGGAGCTGTTTTTT. Translation gives CASSQDLGPLGELFF. The chain combines TRBV4-2 with TRBJ2-2, with unresolved D. V lost 0 bases and J 7 bases, leaving 12 bases between the germline ends. Germline CDR1 is LGHNA and CDR2 is YNFKEQ. The CDR3 totals 15 residues.

This clonotype was recorded a few times. The chain joins TRBV20-1 to TRBJ2-3, with TRBD1 identical over 7 bases. Per the germline V gene, CDR1 is DFQATT and CDR2 is SNEGSKA (reference sequence). The CDR3 has 14 residues. With 4 bases clipped from V and 4 bases from J, the junction kept 8 bases outside the gene matches. The CDR3 DNA reads as TGCAGTGCTACTCCCATGACAGGGCCAGATACGCAGTATTTT. The encoded protein is CSATPMTGPDTQYF.

The chain carries TRBV29-1 and TRBJ2-7, with D perhaps TRBD1 (6 bases). Germline lookup yields CDR1 SQVTM and CDR2 ANQGSEA. This CDR3 contains 13 residues. V lost 4 bases and J lost 7, with 17 bases in between. CDR3 sequence (DNA): TGCAGCGTTGCCCGGGGTCTGACAGGAGAGCAGTACTTC. The encoded protein is CSVARGLTGEQYF.

This chain joins TRBV20-1 and TRBJ2-1; perhaps TRBD2 as D (6 bases). V was cut by 0 bases and J by 10 bases, with 13 bases left in between. Germline V gene data show CDR1 as DFQATT and CDR2 as SNEGSKA (reference sequence). The CDR3 has 13 amino acids. The CDR3 is CSARDETGVEQFF. The CDR3 nucleotides are TGCAGTGCTAGAGATGAAACGGGGGTCGAGCAGTTCTTC.

Many counts were recorded for this clonotype. The V and J genes are TRBV5-1 and TRBJ2-2, with D unclear. This CDR3 contains 15 residues. With 0 bases removed from V and 4 bases from J, the gap between germline ends came to 10 bases. Germline V gene lookup returns CDR1 SGHRS and CDR2 YFSETQ. The DNA of the CDR3 is TGCGCCAGCAGCTTGGATGGCTTTAGCACCGGGGAGCTGTTTTTT. It is translated as CASSLDGFSTGELFF.

This clonotype was detected many times. CDR3 nucleotides: TGCAGTGCTAATCGCCGGGACAGGGGGCCCTACGAGCAGTACTTC. Translating it yields CSANRRDRGPYEQYF. The genes are TRBV20-1 and TRBJ2-7, with 12 bases matching TRBD1. The CDR3 extends over 15 amino acids. V lost 4 bases and J lost 2; bases outside the gene matches: 6. Germline lookup yields CDR1 DFQATT and CDR2 SNEGSKA (reference sequence).

The chain employs TRBV3-1 and TRBJ2-7; D unresolved. CDR1 and CDR2 from the germline V gene are LGHDT and YNNKEL (reference sequence). The V gene lost 6 bases and the J gene lost 4 bases, with 16 bases spanning the gap. This CDR3 is 14 amino acids long. CDR3 residues: CASSPSAVQYEQYF. For the CDR3, the DNA is TGTGCCAGCAGTCCCTCCGCCGTCCAATACGAGCAGTACTTC.

This clonotype was counted many times. This sequence joins TRBV5-4 and TRBJ1-4, with D possibly TRBD1 on 5 matching bases. Germline V lookup: CDR1 SGHNT, CDR2 YYREEE (reference sequence). The CDR3 totals 16 residues. Trimming removed 3 bases from V and 0 bases from J, with 12 bases in between. CDR3: CASSSQRGATNEKLFF. CDR3 DNA: TGTGCCAGCAGCTCCCAGCGGGGGGCAACTAATGAAAAACTGTTTTTT.

The chain employs TRBV6-6 and TRBJ2-7; maybe TRBD1 (6 bases). Germline V gene lookup returns CDR1 MNHNY and CDR2 SVGAGI (reference sequence). This CDR3 contains 13 residues. Between the trimmed V and J ends, which lost 6 bases and 5 bases, there was a span of 14 bases. CDR3 protein: CASRPGVGNEQYF. DNA for the CDR3: TGTGCCAGCAGACCAGGGGTGGGGAACGAGCAGTACTTC.

V gene TRBV4-1 combines with J gene TRBJ2-3; D gene uncertain. The germline CDR1 and CDR2 sequences are MGHRA and YSYEKL. The V and J ends lost 1 base and 2 bases respectively, with 7 bases between them. The CDR3 is made up of 14 amino acids. The CDR3 loop reads CASSQALPTDTQYF. The CDR3 coding sequence is TGCGCCAGCAGCCAAGCACTTCCCACAGATACGCAGTATTTT.

The sample holds a few counts of this clonotype. V gene TRBV27 combines with J gene TRBJ2-3, with D perhaps TRBD1 (5 bases). V was clipped by 3 bases and J by 2 bases, with 9 bases between them. Germline lookup yields CDR1 MNHEY and CDR2 SMNVEV (reference sequence). This CDR3 spans 14 amino acids. The CDR3 region has the DNA TGTGCCAGCAGTTTCCAGGGATTCACAGATACGCAGTATTTT. Its translation: CASSFQGFTDTQYF.

This clonotype has a count of ten or more. The V call is TRBV20-1, the J call TRBJ2-6, with no clear D. Per the germline V gene, CDR1 is DFQATT and CDR2 is SNEGSKA (reference sequence). The CDR3 has 13 amino acids. V shed 5 bases and J shed 1 base, with 6 bases lying between them. The CDR3 sequence is CSAFRSGANVLTF. The CDR3 coding sequence is TGCAGTGCTTTCCGGTCTGGGGCCAACGTCCTGACTTTC.

The table lists this clonotype with many counts. Here the CDR3 reads CASSQQGSGANVLTF. CDR3 nucleotides: TGTGCCAGCAGCCAACAGGGATCTGGGGCCAACGTCCTGACTTTC. V is TRBV3-1 and J is TRBJ2-6, with D possibly matching TRBD1 (5 bases). V lost 2 bases to trimming and J lost 1 base, with 6 bases between them. Germline V gene lookup returns CDR1 LGHDT and CDR2 YNNKEL (reference sequence). There are 15 residues in the CDR3. The variable domain in full, with the rest retrieved from reference TRBV3-1 and TRBJ2-6, is DTAVSQTPKYLVTQMGNDKSIKCEQNLGHDTMYWYKQDSKKFLKIMFSYNNKELIINETVPNRFSPKSPDKAHLNLHINSLELGDSAVYFCASSQQGSGANVLTFGAGSRLTVL.

The rearrangement uses TRBV5-1 and TRBJ2-1, with 8 bases aligning to TRBD2. Germline V gene lookup returns CDR1 SGHRS and CDR2 YFSETQ. This CDR3 has 16 residues. Trimming removed 0 bases from V and 9 bases from J; junction bases left unmatched: 11. Here the CDR3 DNA reads TGCGCCAGCAGCTTGGCGGGGACTAGGTATTCCGGTGAGCAGTTCTTC. It codes for CASSLAGTRYSGEQFF. The full variable domain, in which reference TRBV5-1 and TRBJ2-1 provide the parts outside the CDR3, is KAGVTQTPRYLIKTRGQQVTLSCSPISGHRSVSWYQQTPGQGLQFLFEYFSETQRNKGNFPGRFSGRQFSNSRSEMNVSTLELGDSALYLCASSLAGTRYSGEQFFGPGTRLTVL.

Ten or more counts support this clonotype. This chain uses TRBV7-2 with TRBJ2-7, with TRBD1 matching over 11 bases. CDR1 is SGHTA and CDR2 is FQGNSA in the germline V gene. J gave up 5 bases and V 3 bases, and 6 bases lay outside the gene matches. CDR3 length equals 15 residues. CDR3 sequence reads: CASSFTGTGGHEQYF. Here the CDR3 DNA reads TGTGCCAGCAGCTTTACCGGGACAGGGGGTCACGAGCAGTACTTC.

The rearrangement uses TRBV12-3 or TRBV12-4 and TRBJ2-7; D is ambiguous. This CDR3 is 13 amino acids long. Trimming removed 6 bases at V and 6 bases at J, with 15 bases between. The CDR3 sequence is CASSRIQRSEQYF. The CDR3 bases are TGTGCCAGCAGCCGAATTCAACGTTCCGAGCAGTACTTC.

This chain connects TRBV7-3 to TRBJ2-2, with TRBD2 identical over 9 bases. Germline V gene sequence: CDR1 SGHTA, CDR2 FQGTGA. CDR3 length equals 15 residues. The V and J ends lost 5 bases and 6 bases, in that order; junction bases with no gene match: 7. In DNA form, the CDR3 reads TGTGCCAGCAGCCCCCAAAGCGGGGGGCCCGGGGAGCTGTTTTTT. This gives the protein CASSPQSGGPGELFF.

This chain links TRBV3-1 with TRBJ2-1; D is unclear. Germline V gene sequence: CDR1 LGHDT, CDR2 YNNKEL (reference sequence). V was cut by 1 base and J by 0 bases, with 10 bases left in between. CDR3 length: 16 residues. The CDR3: CASSQGVQSSYNEQFF. As DNA, the CDR3 is TGTGCCAGCAGCCAAGGGGTCCAGAGCTCCTACAATGAGCAGTTCTTC.

The V gene is TRBV28, the J gene TRBJ2-1, with a possible D match to TRBD1 (6 bases). CDR1 and CDR2 (germline): MDHEN, SYDVKM. The V end was cut by 1 base, the J end by 4 bases, with 11 bases between. The length of the CDR3 is 15 residues. CDR3 loop: CASSLYREPYNEQFF. In DNA form, the CDR3 reads TGTGCCAGCAGTTTATACAGGGAACCGTACAATGAGCAGTTCTTC.

The chain carries TRBV11-2 and TRBJ2-1; 7 bases line up with TRBD2. V gave up 5 bases and J gave up 3 bases; unmatched junction bases: 22. The CDR3 is made up of 20 amino acids. Per the germline V gene, CDR1 is SGHAT and CDR2 is FQNNGV. The DNA for the CDR3 is TGTGCCAGCAGCCGACGAGGCCGGGAGGAGGCTATAGACCTCTACAATGAGCAGTTCTTC. Protein: CASSRRGREEAIDLYNEQFF.

This clonotype has more than one count but fewer than ten. V and J are TRBV7-2 and TRBJ2-1, with D unclear. V shed 1 base and J shed 0 bases, with 10 bases lying between them. CDR3 length: 16 amino acids. The germline V gene encodes CDR1 SGHTA and CDR2 FQGNSA. In nucleotides, the CDR3 is TGTGCCAGCAGCTTAGTTCCGGGTAGCTCCTACAATGAGCAGTTCTTC. Protein product: CASSLVPGSSYNEQFF.